The 30 T cell receptor beta chains given below trace back to one sample, sequenced in a study of blood T cell repertoires in COVID-19. Measured with immunoSEQ multiplex PCR; TCRdb has only the in-frame clones, and not every one. The sample has 300,000 to 400,000 clones, under 95% seen once. What was sequenced was peripheral blood. Every receptor here comes from a woman aged 18-29 years who had recovered from COVID-19.

This clone was observed a single time. The chain has TRBV4-1 and TRBJ2-2, with 7 bases lining up with TRBD2. The CDR3 totals 17 residues. Germline V lookup: CDR1 MGHRA, CDR2 YSYEKL. V gave up 1 base and J gave up 6 bases; unmatched junction bases: 11. The CDR3 DNA sequence: TGCGCCAGCAGCCAAGTCGGGAGGCTACATACATCCGGGGAGCTGTTTTTT. Its protein product is CASSQVGRLHTSGELFF.

V usage is TRBV7-8 and J usage is TRBJ2-4; 9 bases fit TRBD2. Trimming cost V 5 bases and J 13 bases; bases outside gene matches: 12. Germline V lookup: CDR1 SGHVS, CDR2 FQNEAQ. The CDR3 length is 14 residues. The CDR3 loop is CASSPEGAGGPQYF. The CDR3 nucleotides are TGTGCCAGCAGCCCCGAGGGGGCGGGAGGGCCCCAGTACTTC.

The chain combines TRBV5-1 with TRBJ2-5, with TRBD1 as a possible D gene (5 bases). V was cut by 4 bases and J by 5 bases, with 15 bases left in between. Germline loops: CDR1 SGHRS, CDR2 YFSETQ. The CDR3 contains 14 residues. The CDR3 spells CASSNVGARETQYF. Written as DNA, the CDR3 is TGCGCCAGCAGCAACGTAGGGGCCAGGGAGACCCAGTACTTC.

Comments on this clone: Within the sample, other DNA sequences also encode this same CDR3. The chain recombines TRBV12-3 or TRBV12-4 with TRBJ2-5; D gene unclear. The length of the CDR3 is 11 residues. The V end lost 3 bases, the J end lost 4 bases, and 3 bases lay between the germline ends. The CDR3 DNA follows: TGTGCCAGCAGTTTCGGAGAGACCCAGTACTTC. It specifies CASSFGETQYF.

The V call is TRBV10-3, the J call TRBJ1-2, with 7 bases matching TRBD1. V was pared by 6 bases and J by 2 bases, with 9 bases of the junction left unmatched. CDR1 and CDR2 from the germline V gene are ENHRY and SYGVKD. The CDR3 loop spans 15 amino acids. The CDR3 here is CAISPSGGVNYGYTF. The CDR3 DNA follows: TGTGCCATCAGCCCTTCAGGGGGAGTGAACTATGGCTACACCTTC.

V usage is TRBV30 and J usage is TRBJ1-6; a possible D gene is TRBD1 (6 bases). The CDR3 runs to 17 residues. Germline loops: CDR1 GTSNPN, CDR2 SVGIG (reference sequence). Trimming pared 0 bases from V and 0 bases from J, leaving 12 bases between. The DNA for the CDR3 is TGTGCCTGGAGTGTAAGGGGCAGGGGCTCCTATAATTCACCCCTCCACTTT. Protein: CAWSVRGRGSYNSPLHF.

This chain links TRBV12-3 or TRBV12-4 with TRBJ1-2, with a tentative D call TRBD1 (5 bases). V lost 8 bases and J lost 5, with 12 bases in between. The CDR3 extends over 12 amino acids. CDR3 nucleotide sequence: TGTGCCAGCTGGGAGGGGCTATATGGCTACACCTTC. This gives the protein CASWEGLYGYTF.

The CDR3 bases are TGTGCCAGCTCACTCGCTCGGGAGATAGGCTACGAGCAGTACGTC. It encodes CASSLAREIGYEQYV. The chain links TRBV18 to TRBJ2-7; possible D gene TRBD2, 6 bases. The CDR3 loop spans 15 amino acids. With 4 bases removed from V and 3 bases from J, the gap between germline ends came to 16 bases. Germline-derived CDR1 and CDR2 are KGHSH and LQKENI.

There are a few counts of this clone. The chain couples TRBV19 to TRBJ2-2; D is perhaps TRBD1 (5 bases). Germline V lookup: CDR1 LNHDA, CDR2 SQIVND (reference sequence). Trimming pared 3 bases from V and 4 bases from J, leaving 18 bases between. The CDR3 contains 17 residues. DNA for the CDR3: TGTGCCAGTAGTATTACCCCCCCAGGGTCGTTCACCGGGGAGCTGTTTTTT. Its translation is CASSITPPGSFTGELFF.

The chain combines TRBV13 with TRBJ2-5, with D uncertain. Trimming left V 2 bases short and J 0 bases short, with 10 bases between. The CDR3 has 15 amino acids. CDR1 PRHDT and CDR2 FYEKMQ come from the germline V gene (reference sequence). The CDR3 region has the DNA TGTGCCAGCAGCTTACTTCGAGGCAACCAAGAGACCCAGTACTTC. Its translation: CASSLLRGNQETQYF.

This chain links TRBV15 with TRBJ2-1, with 9 bases aligning to TRBD1. The CDR3 runs 15 residues. Germline assignment: CDR1 LNHNV and CDR2 YYDKDF (reference sequence). With V trimmed by 3 bases and J by 7 bases, 7 bases remained unmatched. This CDR3 reads CATSRRDRVLNEQFF. The CDR3 nucleotides read TGTGCCACCAGCAGGCGGGACAGGGTTCTTAATGAGCAGTTCTTC.

This chain uses TRBV6-5 with TRBJ1-5, with TRBD1 identical over 8 bases. J lost 6 bases, V lost 4 bases, and 11 bases had no gene match. CDR1 and CDR2 from the germline V gene are MNHEY and SVGAGI. This CDR3 is built from 16 residues. The CDR3 DNA is TGTGCCAGCAGTTCCTCAGGACAGGGAGGCGGTCAGCCCCAGCATTTT. Its translation is CASSSSGQGGGQPQHF.

V usage is TRBV6-6 and J usage is TRBJ1-1; 9 nucleotides line up with TRBD1. From germline, CDR1 is MNHNY and CDR2 SVGAGI (reference sequence). This CDR3 comprises 15 residues. With 6 bases clipped from V and 5 bases from J, the junction kept 10 bases outside the gene matches. CDR3 sequence reads: CASSREQGAGTEAFF. CDR3 coding DNA: TGTGCCAGCAGCCGGGAACAGGGGGCTGGGACTGAAGCTTTCTTT.

V is TRBV6-5 and J is TRBJ1-2; 9 nucleotides match TRBD1. The CDR3 contains 14 residues. CDR1 is MNHEY and CDR2 is SVGAGI in the germline V gene. V was pared by 8 bases and J by 4 bases, with 8 bases of the junction left unmatched. For the CDR3, the DNA is TGTGCCAGCGCAAGGATACAGGGGGCCTATGGCTACACCTTC. This translates into CASARIQGAYGYTF.

V usage is TRBV5-8 and J usage is TRBJ2-1; TRBD2 matches at 11 bases. The CDR3 contains 16 residues. The germline V gene has CDR1 SGHTS and CDR2 YDEGEE. Losses at the gene ends were 4 bases for V and 7 bases for J; bases not matched to a gene: 10. The CDR3 nucleotides are TGTGCCAGCAGCGCCGCCACTAGCGGGAGTTGGAATGAGCAGTTCTTC. It encodes CASSAATSGSWNEQFF. Drawing the rest from reference TRBV5-8 and TRBJ2-1, the complete variable domain is EAGVTQSPTHLIKTRGQQATLRCSPISGHTSVYWYQQALGLGLQFLLWYDEGEERNRGNFPPRFSGRQFPNYSSELNVNALELEDSALYLCASSAATSGSWNEQFFGPGTRLTVL.

This chain links TRBV3-1 (or the pseudogene TRBV3-2) with TRBJ1-6; D unresolved. V lost 4 bases and J lost 6, with 4 bases in between. This CDR3 is 12 amino acids long. CDR1 is LGHDT and CDR2 is YNNKEL in the germline V gene (reference sequence). CDR3 amino acids: CASSLLNSPLHF. DNA for the CDR3: TGTGCCAGCAGCCTACTTAATTCACCCCTCCACTTT.

J is TRBJ2-3 and V is TRBV29-1, with TRBD1 as a possible D gene (5 bases). The CDR3 is made up of 15 amino acids. Germline CDR1 reads SQVTM; CDR2 reads ANQGSEA. Trimming cost V 6 bases and J 2 bases, with 18 bases left between them. The CDR3 sequence is CSVRRWQGNTDTQYF. The CDR3 DNA reads as TGCAGCGTACGACGGTGGCAGGGTAACACAGATACGCAGTATTTT.

In this sample, this clone turned up a few times. V gene TRBV7-6 combines with J gene TRBJ2-7; the match to TRBD2 covers 13 bases. The germline gives CDR1 SGHVS, CDR2 FNYEAQ. The V gene end was trimmed by 5 bases and the J gene end by 2 bases; junction bases not matched to a gene: 9. The CDR3 has 17 residues. The CDR3 DNA reads as TGTGCCAGCAGCCGCGGACTAGCGGGAGTGTCCCCCTACGAGCAGTACGTC. Translated, it gives CASSRGLAGVSPYEQYV.

The CDR3 DNA sequence: TGCGCCAGCAGCCCCCGGTGGGCTAGCGGGATATGGGATACGCAGTATTTT. This sequence encodes CASSPRWASGIWDTQYF. The rearrangement links TRBV4-3 to TRBJ2-3, with TRBD2 identical over 9 bases. The CDR3 spans 17 residues. CDR1 LGHNA and CDR2 YSLEER come from the germline V gene. J lost 6 bases, V lost 4 bases, and 14 bases had no gene match.

The chain combines TRBV5-1 with TRBJ2-3; D possibly corresponds to TRBD1 (6 bases). V was shortened by 4 bases and J by 1 base, with 7 bases between the two germline ends. CDR1 SGHRS and CDR2 YFSETQ come from the germline V gene. CDR3 length: 13 amino acids. The CDR3 nucleotides read TGCGCCAGCAGCCGACAGGGCACAGATACGCAGTATTTT. Its protein product is CASSRQGTDTQYF.

The V call is TRBV12-5, the J call TRBJ1-5; no clear D. The germline CDR1 and CDR2 sequences are LGHNT and FRNRAP. V lost 7 bases and J 3 bases, leaving 13 bases between the germline ends. CDR3 length equals 14 residues. This CDR3 is CASAPTGYNQPQHF. The CDR3 region has the DNA TGTGCTAGTGCCCCAACGGGTTACAATCAGCCCCAGCATTTT.

The chain has TRBV30 and TRBJ2-3; the D gene is possibly TRBD2 (6 bases). The CDR3 runs to 12 residues. Germline V gives CDR1 GTSNPN, CDR2 SVGIG (reference sequence). Trimming removed 2 bases at V and 4 bases at J, with 7 bases between. The CDR3 region is CAWSKRADTQYF. CDR3 bases: TGTGCCTGGAGTAAGCGGGCAGATACGCAGTATTTT.

V gene TRBV7-2 combines with J gene TRBJ2-3; TRBD2 matches 9 bases. V was pared by 5 bases and J by 5 bases, with 5 bases of the junction left unmatched. This CDR3 is 14 amino acids long. Germline CDR1 and CDR2: SGHTA and FQGNSA. The CDR3 loop reads CASSRGRAGDTQYF. Here the CDR3 DNA reads TGTGCCAGCAGCCGCGGGAGGGCGGGAGATACGCAGTATTTT.

For the CDR3, the DNA is TGTGCCAGTAGTACACAGGCCACAGATACGCAGTATTTT. Amino acids: CASSTQATDTQYF. The chain carries TRBV19 and TRBJ2-3, with D maybe TRBD1 (5 bases). The CDR3 sequence is 13 residues long. Germline loops: CDR1 LNHDA, CDR2 SQIVND (reference sequence). The V gene lost 4 bases and the J gene lost 2 bases, with 7 bases spanning the gap.

This sequence joins TRBV7-2 and TRBJ1-5; TRBD1 might be the D (6 bases). This CDR3 region has 15 residues. The germline gives CDR1 SGHTA, CDR2 FQGNSA. Trimming took 1 base from V and 3 from J, leaving 10 bases between them. The CDR3 protein is CASSLDRASNQPQHF. The CDR3 region has the DNA TGTGCCAGCAGCTTAGACAGGGCCTCCAATCAGCCCCAGCATTTT.

This chain's CDR3 is CASSLAEAFF. In DNA form, the CDR3 reads TGTGCCAGCAGCCTCGCTGAAGCTTTCTTT. V is TRBV11-2 and J is TRBJ1-1, with D unclear. V lost 5 bases and J lost 6, with 4 bases in between. Germline V CDR1 and CDR2: SGHAT, FQNNGV. The CDR3 loop spans 10 amino acids.

The V call is TRBV7-2, the J call TRBJ1-5, with D perhaps TRBD1 (6 bases). V was pared by 2 bases and J by 3 bases, with 14 bases between. Germline values: CDR1 SGHTA, CDR2 FQGNSA. The CDR3 sequence is 16 residues long. The DNA for the CDR3 is TGTGCCAGCAGCTTATTGTGGACAGACGACAATCAGCCCCAGCATTTT. Its translation: CASSLLWTDDNQPQHF.

The CDR3 DNA follows: TGCGCCAGCAGCCAAGGGGGGGATACGGGGAATACAGATACGCAGTATTTT. Its protein is CASSQGGDTGNTDTQYF. J is TRBJ2-3 and V is TRBV4-3; D perhaps matches TRBD2 (6 bases). V lost 1 base and J lost 3, with 17 bases in between. Looked up from germline, CDR1 is LGHNA and CDR2 is YSLEER. The CDR3 has 17 residues.

V is TRBV2 and J is TRBJ2-3; D possibly corresponds to TRBD1 (5 bases). This CDR3 contains 16 residues. Per germline, CDR1 SNHLY and CDR2 FYNNEI. V lost 8 bases and J lost 0, with 18 bases in between. The CDR3 loop reads CASFIVSGRSTDTQYF. CDR3 bases: TGTGCCAGCTTTATAGTCTCAGGGCGAAGCACAGATACGCAGTATTTT.

With regard to this clone: At one boundary the junction diverges from the germline segment, which might be a read error. This chain joins TRBV4-1 and TRBJ1-4, with D perhaps TRBD1 (6 bases). CDR1 and CDR2 from the germline V gene are MGHRA and YSYEKL. The CDR3 has 16 residues. The CDR3: CASRQVGGVTNEKLFF. CDR3 coding DNA: TGCGCCAGCAGACAAGTAGGGGGGGTTACTAATGAAAAACTGTTTTTT.